The text below deals with one T cell receptor (beta chain). What it binds is not known. The data derive from a study of T cell responses to AZD1222 COVID-19 vaccine. About the research overall: Pooled samples include second doses given at about 4 or 12 weeks.

Germline V gene lookup returns CDR1 MDHEN and CDR2 SYDVKM. V was pared by 8 bases and J by 0 bases, with 15 bases of the junction left unmatched. This CDR3 comprises 18 residues. Whole-study results and caveats: Possibly, clonal diversity was underestimated; donors were largely white British and included more females. There were vaccine-associated CD4 TCRs across spike, dominant at 160-218 and 743-854.

TCRdb keeps only in-frame clones here, not all; method: immunoSEQ multiplex PCR. The sample has about 130,000 clones; roughly 90% are singletons. This chain links TRBV28 with TRBJ1-3; 8 nucleotides agree with TRBD1. Here the sequenced sample was peripheral blood, taken on day 0 of AZD1222 vaccination. This receptor was taken from an adult in good health. The CDR3 DNA reads TGTGCCAGCCTCGGGACAGGCCCAGGAGGACTCTCTGGAAACACCATATATTTT. This gives the protein CASLGTGPGGLSGNTIYF.